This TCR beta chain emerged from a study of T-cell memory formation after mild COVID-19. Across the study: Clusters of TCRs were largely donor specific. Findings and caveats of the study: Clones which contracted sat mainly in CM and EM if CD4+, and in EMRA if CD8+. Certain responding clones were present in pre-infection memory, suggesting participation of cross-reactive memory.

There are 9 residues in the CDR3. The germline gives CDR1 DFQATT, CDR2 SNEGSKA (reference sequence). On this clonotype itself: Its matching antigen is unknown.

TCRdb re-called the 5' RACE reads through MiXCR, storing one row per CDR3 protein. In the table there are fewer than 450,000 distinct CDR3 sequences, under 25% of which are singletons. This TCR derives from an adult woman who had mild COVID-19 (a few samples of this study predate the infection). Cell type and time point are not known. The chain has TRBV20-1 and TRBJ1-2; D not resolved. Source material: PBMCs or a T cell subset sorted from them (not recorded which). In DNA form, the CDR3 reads TGCAGGGCTGGCTATGGCTACACCTTC. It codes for CRAGYGYTF.